The source of this TCR beta chain is a study of blood T cell repertoires in COVID-19. Study at large: Italy, Spain and the United States were the sources of the convalescent and acute COVID-19 samples. From T cells, B-cell-depleted T cells, or PBMCs came the material, which was cDNA or gDNA.

Under the authors' procedure: How many nucleated cells were present was estimated from reference gene primer amplification. Assay used: immunoSEQ multiplex PCR; TCRdb lists only in-frame clones, some missing. V and J calls plus clone size are reproduced from that table; the DNA served to infer D and trimming. Of around 160,000 clones listed, just under 85% were seen once; the top ten hold approximately 2.7%. The CDR3 covers 18 residues. The ends were cut back, 2 bases at V and 3 bases at J, with 20 bases in the middle. CDR1 is MDHEN and CDR2 is SYDVKM in the germline V gene. The TCR sequence derives from a middle-aged woman with active or convalescent COVID-19. This chain connects TRBV28 to TRBJ1-5; D is possibly TRBD1 (5 bases). Input material: peripheral blood. CDR3 sequence reads: CASSLLGRSGWVNQPQHF. The CDR3 coding sequence is TGTGCCAGCAGTTTACTCGGACGGTCAGGGTGGGTCAATCAGCCCCAGCATTTT.